The present TCR beta chain was sequenced within a study of CD8 T cells in ankylosing spondylitis. Findings of the study overall: What seemed typical of ankylosing spondylitis blood was a TCR beta motif built from roughly eight highly homologous variants.

V was clipped by 6 bases and J by 3 bases; unmatched bases: 5. This CDR3 contains 14 residues. CDR1 is MNHNS and CDR2 is SASEGT in the germline V gene. About this clonotype: As yet, its antigen is unknown.

MiXCR was run by TCRdb on the 5' RACE reads, yielding one entry per CDR3 protein. The sample records a few hundred thousand distinct CDR3 sequences, 20% to 25% being singletons. The source is a male donor with ankylosing spondylitis. The sample comprised blood, either unsorted or a sorted T cell fraction (not recorded which). The chain couples TRBV6-1 to TRBJ1-1; 9 bases are shared with TRBD1. The CDR3 region has the DNA TGTGCCAGCAGGGGGACAGGGAGGGACACTGAAGCTTTCTTT. Protein sequence: CASRGTGRDTEAFF.